Listed here is a single T cell receptor (beta chain). The data derive from a study of hypomethylating agent response in myelodysplastic syndrome. The germline V gene has CDR1 DFQATT and CDR2 SNEGSKA (reference sequence). V was shortened by 5 bases and J by 5 bases, with 5 bases between the two germline ends. The CDR3 runs to 10 residues. Assay: immunoSEQ multiplex PCR; the TCRdb copy retains only in-frame clones and omits some. The table shows around 5,000 clones, with about 81% occurring only once. This sequence was found in a human donor with myelodysplastic syndrome. The rearrangement links TRBV20-1 to TRBJ2-3; unclear D gene. The specimen was bone marrow, collected before or after starting hypomethylating agent treatment for myelodysplastic syndrome (not recorded which). The CDR3 DNA reads as TGCAGTGCTCCCAGAGATACGCAGTATTTT. Translation gives CSAPRDTQYF.